This section outlines one TCR beta chain sequence together with its context. Its target is not known. Produced via immunoSEQ multiplex PCR; TCRdb's table is partial and in-frame only. The sample records roughly 100,000 clones, about 79% being singletons. Described time point: baseline pretreatment blood. Treatment of the sample: 15 Gy SBRT to primary tumor, nephrectomy 4 weeks later. This renal cell carcinoma was of the clear cell type. The data belong to a study of radiation and T cells in renal cell carcinoma. Overall study findings and caveats: From baseline, blood top tumor clonotypes peaked at 2 weeks post-radiation.

The receptor's source is a man aged 60 to 69 with renal cell carcinoma. The sample in question was blood, obtained from a patient whose treatment included radiotherapy and nephrectomy.

In DNA, the CDR3 is TGTGCCAGCGCGAGAGGGGCCCCCACGAACACTGAAGCTTTCTTT. Amino acid sequence: CASARGAPTNTEAFF. The chain is built from TRBV2 and TRBJ1-1, with D possibly being TRBD1 (5 bases). Deletions cut 8 bases from V and 1 base from J, with 17 bases between. Germline values: CDR1 SNHLY, CDR2 FYNNEI. The CDR3 has 15 residues.